This TCR beta chain was found in a study of blood T cell repertoires in COVID-19. Overall study: Some COVID-19 samples were acute and others convalescent; all came from the United States, Italy and Spain. The analysed material was cDNA or gDNA that came from T cells, B-cell-depleted T cells, or PBMCs.

The CDR3 covers 11 residues. Germline CDR1 and CDR2: KGHDR and SFDVKD. V was shortened by 6 bases and J by 9 bases, with 8 bases between the two germline ends. In the original analysis: It was from reference gene primer amplification that nucleated cell counts were estimated. Sequencing used immunoSEQ multiplex PCR; TCRdb keeps in-frame clones, though not all of them. Clonal size and the V and J genes are those of that table, whereas D and trimming came from the DNA. Found here are around 68,000 clones, more than 75% of them singletons; the top ten hold 6.6%. The chain has TRBV24-1 and TRBJ2-1; D uncertain. Sequences were obtained from peripheral blood. This clonotype originated in a man aged 50 to 60 with active COVID-19. As DNA, the CDR3 is TGTGCCACCAGTCCTCACTCTGAGCAGTTCTTC. This sequence encodes CATSPHSEQFF.